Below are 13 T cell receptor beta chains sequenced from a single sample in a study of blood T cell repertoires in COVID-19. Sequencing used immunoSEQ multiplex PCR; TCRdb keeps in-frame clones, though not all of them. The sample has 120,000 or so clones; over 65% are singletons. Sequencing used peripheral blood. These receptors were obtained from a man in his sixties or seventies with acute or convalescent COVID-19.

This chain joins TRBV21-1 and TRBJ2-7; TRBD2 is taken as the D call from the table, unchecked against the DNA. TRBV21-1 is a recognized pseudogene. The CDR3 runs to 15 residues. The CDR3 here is CASSNRASGSYEQYF. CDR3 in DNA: TGTGCCAGCAGCAATCGGGCTAGCGGATCCTACGAGCAGTACTTC.

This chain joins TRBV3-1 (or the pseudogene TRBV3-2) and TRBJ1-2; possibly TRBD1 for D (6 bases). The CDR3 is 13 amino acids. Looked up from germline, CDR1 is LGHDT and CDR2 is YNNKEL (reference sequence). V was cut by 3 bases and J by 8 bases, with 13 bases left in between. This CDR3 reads CASSQGGAGGYTF. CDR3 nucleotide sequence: TGTGCCAGCAGCCAGGGGGGGGCAGGAGGCTACACCTTC.

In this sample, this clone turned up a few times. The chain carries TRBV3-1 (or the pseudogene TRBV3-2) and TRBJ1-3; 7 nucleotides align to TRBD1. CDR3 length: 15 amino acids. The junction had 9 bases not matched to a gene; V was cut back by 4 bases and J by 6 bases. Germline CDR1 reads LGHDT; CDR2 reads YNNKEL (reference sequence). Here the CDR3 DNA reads TGTGCCAGCAGCCCTTCGACAGGGAACGTAAACACCATATATTTT. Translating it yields CASSPSTGNVNTIYF.

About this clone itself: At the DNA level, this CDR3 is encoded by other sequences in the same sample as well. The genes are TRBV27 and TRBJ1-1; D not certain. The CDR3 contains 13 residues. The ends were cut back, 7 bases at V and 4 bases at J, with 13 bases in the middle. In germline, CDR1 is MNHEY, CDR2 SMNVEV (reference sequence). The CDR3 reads CASTPLRGTEAFF. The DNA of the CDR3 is TGTGCCAGCACCCCGCTCCGGGGCACTGAAGCTTTCTTT.

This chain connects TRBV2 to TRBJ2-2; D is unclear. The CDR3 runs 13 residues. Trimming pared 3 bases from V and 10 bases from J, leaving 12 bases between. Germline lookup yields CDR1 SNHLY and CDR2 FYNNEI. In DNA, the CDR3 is TGTGCCAGCAGTGACATGGGCCTGAAGGAGCTGTTTTTT. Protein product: CASSDMGLKELFF.

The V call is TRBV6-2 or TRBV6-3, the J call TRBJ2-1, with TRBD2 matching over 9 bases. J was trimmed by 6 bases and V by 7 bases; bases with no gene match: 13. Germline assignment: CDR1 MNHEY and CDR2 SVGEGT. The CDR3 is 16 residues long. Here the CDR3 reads CASTPGWLAGSNEQFF. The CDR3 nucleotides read TGTGCCAGCACCCCTGGTTGGCTAGCGGGGAGCAATGAGCAGTTCTTC.

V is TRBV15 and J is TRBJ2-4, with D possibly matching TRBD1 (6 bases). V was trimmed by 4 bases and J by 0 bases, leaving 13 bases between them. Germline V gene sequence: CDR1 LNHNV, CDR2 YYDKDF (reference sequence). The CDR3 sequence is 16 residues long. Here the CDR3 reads CATSTTGQLAKNIQYF. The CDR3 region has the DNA TGTGCCACCAGCACGACAGGACAACTAGCCAAAAACATTCAGTACTTC.

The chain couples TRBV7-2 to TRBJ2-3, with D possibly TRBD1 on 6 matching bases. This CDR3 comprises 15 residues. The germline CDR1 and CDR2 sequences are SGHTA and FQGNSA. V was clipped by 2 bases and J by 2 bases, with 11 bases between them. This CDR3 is CASSLPTGHTDTQYF. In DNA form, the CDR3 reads TGTGCCAGCAGCTTACCCACGGGACACACAGATACGCAGTATTTT.

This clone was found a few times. CDR3 DNA: TGTGCCAGCAGCCTCGGGACTAGCGGGAGGGCGCGGGAGACCCAGTACTTC. Translating it yields CASSLGTSGRARETQYF. V and J are TRBV5-5 and TRBJ2-5, with 16 bases identical to TRBD2. Trimming took 4 bases from V and 5 from J; bases not matched to a gene: 8. CDR3 length: 17 residues. The germline V gene has CDR1 SGHKS and CDR2 YYEKEE (reference sequence).

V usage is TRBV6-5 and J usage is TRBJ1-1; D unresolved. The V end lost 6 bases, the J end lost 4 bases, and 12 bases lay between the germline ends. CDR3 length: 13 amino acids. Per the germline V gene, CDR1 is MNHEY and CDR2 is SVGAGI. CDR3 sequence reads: CASRLGLGTEAFF. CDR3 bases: TGTGCCAGCAGACTCGGACTCGGCACTGAAGCTTTCTTT.

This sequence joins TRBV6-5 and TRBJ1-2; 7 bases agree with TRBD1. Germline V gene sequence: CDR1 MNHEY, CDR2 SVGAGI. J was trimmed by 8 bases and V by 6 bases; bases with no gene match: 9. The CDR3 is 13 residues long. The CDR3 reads CASSLDRDLGYTF. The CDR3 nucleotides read TGTGCCAGCAGCCTCGACAGGGATTTAGGCTACACCTTC.

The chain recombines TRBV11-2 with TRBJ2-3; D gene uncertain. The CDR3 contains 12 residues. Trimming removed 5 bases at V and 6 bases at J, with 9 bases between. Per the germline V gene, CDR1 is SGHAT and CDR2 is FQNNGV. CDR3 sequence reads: CASSLGRDTQYF. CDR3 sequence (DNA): TGTGCCAGCAGCCTAGGGCGGGATACGCAGTATTTT.

The CDR3 loop reads CASRTGQGRTGELFF. DNA for the CDR3: TGTGCCAGCAGGACCGGACAGGGGAGAACCGGGGAGCTGTTTTTT. V and J are TRBV6-5 and TRBJ2-2; TRBD1 matches 9 bases. V was clipped by 6 bases and J by 5 bases; unmatched bases: 7. CDR3 length: 15 amino acids. Germline V gene sequence: CDR1 MNHEY, CDR2 SVGAGI.